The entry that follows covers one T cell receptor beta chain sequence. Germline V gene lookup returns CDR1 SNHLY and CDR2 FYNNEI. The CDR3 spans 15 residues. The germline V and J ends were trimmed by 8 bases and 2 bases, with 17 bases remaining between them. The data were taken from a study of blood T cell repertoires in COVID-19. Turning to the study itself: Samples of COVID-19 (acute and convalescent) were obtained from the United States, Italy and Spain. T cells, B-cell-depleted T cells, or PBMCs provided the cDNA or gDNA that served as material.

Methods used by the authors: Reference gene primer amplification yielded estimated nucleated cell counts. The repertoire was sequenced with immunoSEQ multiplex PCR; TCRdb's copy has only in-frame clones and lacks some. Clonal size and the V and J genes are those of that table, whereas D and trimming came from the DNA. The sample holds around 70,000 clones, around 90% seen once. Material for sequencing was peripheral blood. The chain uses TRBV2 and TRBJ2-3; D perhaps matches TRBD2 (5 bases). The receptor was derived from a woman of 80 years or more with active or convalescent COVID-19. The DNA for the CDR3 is TGTGCCAGCGTTCTCTCTGAGGGATACACAGATACGCAGTATTTT. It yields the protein CASVLSEGYTDTQYF.